These 31 T cell receptor beta chains originate from one sample sequenced in a study of blood T cell repertoires in COVID-19. Produced via immunoSEQ multiplex PCR; TCRdb's table is partial and in-frame only. This sample has 270,000 or so clones; 85% to 95% occur once, and the top ten carry about 3%. The sequenced sample consisted of PBMCs or T cells enriched from blood (not recorded which). The receptor set was obtained from a man in his forties who had been exposed to COVID-19.

The chain links TRBV7-2 to TRBJ1-6; TRBD1 matches at 9 bases. Germline-derived CDR1 and CDR2 are SGHTA and FQGNSA. V was clipped by 4 bases and J by 9 bases; unmatched bases: 10. The CDR3 is made up of 16 amino acids. The CDR3 sequence: CASSSFGTGNGSPLHF. The DNA of the CDR3 is TGTGCCAGCAGCTCGTTCGGGACAGGGAACGGTTCACCCCTCCACTTT.

The chain joins TRBV21-1 to TRBJ2-1; TRBD2, the table's D call, was not compared with the DNA. TRBV21-1 is a documented pseudogene. The CDR3 runs 18 residues. The DNA of the CDR3 is TGTGCCAGCAGCCCGCATGGCCCCCGGACTTTCTACTACAATGAGCAGTTCTTC. Translating it yields CASSPHGPRTFYYNEQFF.

The V gene is TRBV18, the J gene TRBJ1-2; no definite D call. Germline CDR1 reads KGHSH; CDR2 reads LQKENI. The germline V and J ends were trimmed by 4 bases and 4 bases, with 13 bases remaining between them. This CDR3 region has 14 residues. The CDR3: CASSLQQQPYGYTF. CDR3 bases: TGTGCCAGCTCACTGCAACAGCAGCCCTATGGCTACACCTTC.

The chain joins TRBV27 to TRBJ2-2; possibly TRBD2 for D (6 bases). CDR1 and CDR2 (germline): MNHEY, SMNVEV (reference sequence). V gave up 5 bases and J gave up 4 bases, with 14 bases separating them. There are 15 residues in the CDR3. The CDR3 loop is CASSRASAGTGELFF. CDR3 DNA: TGTGCCAGCAGTCGGGCTAGCGCAGGCACCGGGGAGCTGTTTTTT.

The chain has TRBV2 and TRBJ1-2; D is perhaps TRBD1 (6 bases). Germline lookup yields CDR1 SNHLY and CDR2 FYNNEI. Trimming pared 0 bases from V and 8 bases from J, leaving 22 bases between. The CDR3 is made up of 17 amino acids. CDR3 sequence (DNA): TGTGCCAGCAGTGAAGCGCTTCGCGACAGGTTTGAGAAGGGCTACACCTTC. It codes for CASSEALRDRFEKGYTF.

J is TRBJ2-1 and V is TRBV10-3; the match to TRBD2 covers 12 bases. Germline loops: CDR1 ENHRY, CDR2 SYGVKD. Trimming took 0 bases from V and 7 from J; bases not matched to a gene: 4. CDR3 length: 16 residues. The CDR3 DNA is TGTGCCATCAGTGAGTCCCCCCTAGCGGGAGGGAATGAGCAGTTCTTC. The encoded protein is CAISESPLAGGNEQFF.

CDR3: CASSPGGLSYEQYF. CDR3 in DNA: TGTGCCAGCAGCCCCGGGGGATTAAGCTACGAGCAGTACTTC. J is TRBJ2-7 and V is TRBV11-3, with a tentative D call TRBD2 (6 bases). There are 14 residues in the CDR3. V was cut by 5 bases and J by 3 bases, with 14 bases left in between. Germline V lookup: CDR1 SGHNT, CDR2 YENEEA.

This chain uses TRBV6-1 with TRBJ1-5; possibly TRBD1 for D (6 bases). V lost 2 bases and J lost 5, with 10 bases in between. The V gene's germline CDR1 is MNHNS and CDR2 SASEGT. This CDR3 is built from 14 residues. The DNA for the CDR3 is TGTGCCAGCAGTGAATCGACAGGTTATCAGCCCCAGCATTTT. This codes for CASSESTGYQPQHF.

V gene TRBV7-3 combines with J gene TRBJ1-1; weak D call: TRBD1 (5 bases). The CDR3 totals 13 residues. Between the trimmed V and J ends, which lost 4 bases and 2 bases, there was a span of 8 bases. CDR1 and CDR2 from the germline V gene are SGHTA and FQGTGA. The DNA of the CDR3 is TGTGCCAGCAGCTGGACATATAACACTGAAGCTTTCTTT. Protein sequence: CASSWTYNTEAFF. Full variable domain (remainder filled in from reference TRBV7-3 and TRBJ1-1): GAGVSQTPSNKVTEKGKYVELRCDPISGHTALYWYRQSLGQGPEFLIYFQGTGAADDSGLPNDRFFAVRPEGSVSTLKIQRTERGDSAVYLCASSWTYNTEAFFGQGTRLTVV.

This clone has just one count. This sequence joins TRBV13 and TRBJ1-2; a possible D gene is TRBD1 (5 bases). The CDR3 covers 15 residues. The V end was cut by 3 bases, the J end by 8 bases, with 19 bases between. CDR1 PRHDT and CDR2 FYEKMQ come from the germline V gene (reference sequence). The CDR3 region is CASSFRAQGVEGYTF. The CDR3 coding sequence is TGTGCCAGCAGCTTCCGGGCCCAAGGGGTAGAGGGCTACACCTTC.

Comment on this clone: This CDR3 is missing its conserved last phenylalanine or tryptophan, likely due to a read error. The DNA is left out, because the CDR3 cannot be placed on it with certainty; the CDR3 is given as TCRdb lists it. The V and J genes are TRBV5-5 and TRBJ1-2; TRBD1, as called in the table, went unchecked against the DNA. The CDR3 totals 13 residues, both ends included. The germline gives CDR1 SGHKS, CDR2 YYEKEE (reference sequence). CDR3: CASSLGSGGLSVC.

The chain uses TRBV5-1 and TRBJ1-1; D is perhaps TRBD1 (6 bases). V lost 0 bases to trimming and J lost 1 base, with 7 bases between them. This CDR3 spans 14 amino acids. Germline V lookup: CDR1 SGHRS, CDR2 YFSETQ. As DNA, the CDR3 is TGCGCCAGCAGCTTGGAGGGGGAGAACACTGAAGCTTTCTTT. Protein: CASSLEGENTEAFF.

This chain connects TRBV4-1 to TRBJ1-5, with TRBD1 as a possible D gene (6 bases). From germline, CDR1 is MGHRA and CDR2 YSYEKL. CDR3 size: 17 residues. Trimming removed 1 base from V and 0 bases from J, with 13 bases in between. CDR3 DNA sequence: TGCGCCAGCAGCCAAGGACTACGGGGGGCTAGCAATCAGCCCCAGCATTTT. This encodes CASSQGLRGASNQPQHF.

The V and J genes are TRBV9 and TRBJ2-3, with 7 bases that match TRBD1. V lost 3 bases to trimming and J lost 5 bases; unmatched junction nucleotides: 9. The CDR3 runs to 15 residues. CDR1 SGDLS and CDR2 YYNGEE come from the germline V gene. The CDR3 nucleotides are TGTGCCAGCAGCGCGACCGGGACAGACTTAGATACGCAGTATTTT. Protein: CASSATGTDLDTQYF.

The chain uses TRBV6-1 and TRBJ1-5; 9 bases are shared with TRBD1. Trimming at V came to 4 bases and at J to 3 bases, leaving 10 bases not matched to a gene. Germline CDR1 MNHNS, CDR2 SASEGT. This CDR3 comprises 17 residues. The CDR3 sequence: CASSGPTGGVPNQPQHF. The CDR3 DNA sequence: TGTGCCAGCAGTGGGCCGACAGGGGGGGTCCCCAATCAGCCCCAGCATTTT.

The CDR3 is CAWSTGTANQPQHF. The CDR3 DNA reads TGTGCCTGGAGTACTGGGACTGCAAATCAGCCCCAGCATTTT. This chain connects TRBV30 to TRBJ1-5, with a tentative D call TRBD1 (5 bases). The CDR3 length is 14 residues. Deletions cut 2 bases from V and 4 bases from J, with 12 bases between. The germline CDR1 and CDR2 sequences are GTSNPN and SVGIG (reference sequence).

Only one count was recorded for this clone. The chain uses TRBV3-1 (or the pseudogene TRBV3-2) and TRBJ2-3; 10 nucleotides line up with TRBD1. CDR3 length: 16 residues. Germline assignment: CDR1 LGHDT and CDR2 YNNKEL (reference sequence). The V and J ends lost 2 bases and 5 bases, in that order; junction bases with no gene match: 7. CDR3 region: CASSQRDRGRGDTQYF. The DNA for the CDR3 is TGTGCCAGCAGCCAACGGGACAGGGGCCGGGGAGATACGCAGTATTTT.

The genes are TRBV4-1 and TRBJ2-1; D possibly corresponds to TRBD2 (5 bases). The ends were cut back, 2 bases at V and 0 bases at J, with 11 bases in the middle. The CDR3 contains 16 residues. Per germline, CDR1 MGHRA and CDR2 YSYEKL. Here the CDR3 reads CASSQLQGSSYNEQFF. Here the CDR3 DNA reads TGCGCCAGCAGCCAACTTCAAGGGAGCTCCTACAATGAGCAGTTCTTC.

The chain joins TRBV7-8 to TRBJ2-7, with D perhaps TRBD2 (5 bases). In germline, CDR1 is SGHVS, CDR2 FQNEAQ. V lost 5 bases to trimming and J lost 3 bases, with 8 bases between them. CDR3 length equals 12 residues. The CDR3 loop is CASSPGNYEQYF. Here the CDR3 DNA reads TGTGCCAGCAGCCCGGGAAACTACGAGCAGTACTTC. Full variable domain (outside the CDR3, taken from reference TRBV7-8 and TRBJ2-7): GAGVSQSPRYKVAKRGQDVALRCDPISGHVSLFWYQQALGQGPEFLTYFQNEAQLDKSGLPSDRFFAERPEGSVSTLKIQRTQQEDSAVYLCASSPGNYEQYFGPGTRLTVT.

For this clone: Other DNA sequences in this specimen translate into the identical CDR3. The chain uses TRBV28 and TRBJ2-7; possibly TRBD1 for D (6 bases). The CDR3 loop spans 12 amino acids. Germline V gene sequence: CDR1 MDHEN, CDR2 SYDVKM. Between the trimmed V and J ends, which lost 6 bases and 3 bases, there was a span of 9 bases. CDR3: CASSLQGYEQYF. CDR3 DNA sequence: TGTGCCAGCAGCTTACAGGGCTACGAGCAGTACTTC.

J is TRBJ2-4 and V is TRBV5-4; D is perhaps TRBD2 (6 bases). Trimming shortened V by 0 bases and J by 5 bases, and 9 bases separated the two germline ends. The germline V gene has CDR1 SGHNT and CDR2 YYREEE (reference sequence). The CDR3 consists of 14 residues. The CDR3 bases are TGTGCCAGCAGCTTGGGGGTAGCGGAAAACATTCAGTACTTC. The encoded protein is CASSLGVAENIQYF.

The chain carries TRBV11-2 and TRBJ1-4; D is undetermined. The V gene's germline CDR1 is SGHAT and CDR2 FQNNGV. The CDR3 sequence is 12 residues long. V was pared by 6 bases and J by 7 bases, with 9 bases between. For the CDR3, the DNA is TGTGCCAGCAGTGACGGACTTGAAAAACTGTTTTTT. Its protein is CASSDGLEKLFF.

This clone was counted once. The same CDR3 arises from other DNA sequences in this sample as well. This chain connects TRBV7-9 to TRBJ2-1, with D possibly TRBD1 on 6 matching bases. The CDR3 extends over 13 amino acids. CDR1 is SEHNR, CDR2 FQNEAQ, per germline (reference sequence). Trimming shortened V by 2 bases and J by 8 bases, and 10 bases separated the two germline ends. The CDR3 DNA sequence: TGTGCCAGCAGCTTACTACAGGGAGATGAGCAGTTCTTC. Translating gives CASSLLQGDEQFF.

This chain connects TRBV11-2 to TRBJ2-5; D may be TRBD2 (5 bases). Per germline, CDR1 SGHAT and CDR2 FQNNGV. The CDR3 consists of 14 residues. Trimming removed 5 bases from V and 1 base from J, with 11 bases in between. DNA for the CDR3: TGTGCCAGCAGCCCCCGGGGTTTCCAAGAGACCCAGTACTTC. Encoded protein: CASSPRGFQETQYF.

The rearrangement uses TRBV10-3 and TRBJ2-7, with 9 bases fitting TRBD1. J was trimmed by 7 bases and V by 10 bases; bases with no gene match: 17. This CDR3 comprises 15 residues. Germline V lookup: CDR1 ENHRY, CDR2 SYGVKD. The CDR3 bases are TGTGCCACACTCAACCTCGGGACAGGGTATAATGAGCAGTACTTC. It is translated as CATLNLGTGYNEQYF.

This clone appeared once. The gene calls are TRBV6-1 and TRBJ1-5, with D unclear. Germline assignment: CDR1 MNHNS and CDR2 SASEGT. Trimming cost V 2 bases and J 2 bases, with 7 bases left between them. The CDR3 length is 14 residues. The CDR3: CASSELAGNQPQHF. CDR3 nucleotides: TGTGCCAGCAGTGAATTGGCAGGCAATCAGCCCCAGCATTTT.

The V call is TRBV14, the J call TRBJ2-7; D is unresolved. The CDR3 covers 12 residues. Germline V gene sequence: CDR1 SGHDN, CDR2 FVKESK. Trimming stripped 4 bases from V and 6 bases from J, with 10 bases between. The CDR3 region has the DNA TGTGCCAGCAGCCCCAATCTCGGCGAGCAGTACTTC. Amino acid sequence: CASSPNLGEQYF. Using reference TRBV14 and TRBJ2-7 for the parts outside the CDR3, the full variable domain is EAGVTQFPSHSVIEKGQTVTLRCDPISGHDNLYWYRRVMGKEIKFLLHFVKESKQDESGMPNNRFLAERTGGTYSTLKVQPAELEDSGVYFCASSPNLGEQYFGPGTRLTVT.

The chain links TRBV19 to TRBJ1-5, with 8 bases fitting TRBD1. The CDR3 sequence is 15 residues long. The germline V gene has CDR1 LNHDA and CDR2 SQIVND (reference sequence). The V segment lost 4 bases and the J segment 2 bases; nucleotides outside the gene matches: 4. The CDR3 region has the DNA TGTGCCAGTAGTACGCAGGGGGCAGGCAATCAGCCCCAGCATTTT. Translating gives CASSTQGAGNQPQHF.

The chain is built from TRBV19 and TRBJ1-1; 9 bases fit TRBD1. There are 14 residues in the CDR3. After removal of 6 bases from V and 4 bases from J, the junction contained 6 bases not matched to a gene. The germline gives CDR1 LNHDA, CDR2 SQIVND (reference sequence). CDR3 sequence (DNA): TGTGCCAGTAGAATACAGGGGGCAGGCACTGAAGCTTTCTTT. Its protein is CASRIQGAGTEAFF. Full variable domain (rest looked up from reference TRBV19 and TRBJ1-1): DGGITQSPKYLFRKEGQNVTLSCEQNLNHDAMYWYRQDPGQGLRLIYYSQIVNDFQKGDIAEGYSVSREKKESFPLTVTSAQKNPTAFYLCASRIQGAGTEAFFGQGTRLTVV.

With regard to this clone: The sample holds other DNA sequences that translate to the same CDR3. The rearrangement joins TRBV5-1 to TRBJ2-5, with unresolved D. Germline V lookup: CDR1 SGHRS, CDR2 YFSETQ. The CDR3 consists of 12 residues. Deletions cut 5 bases from V and 2 bases from J, with 7 bases between. The CDR3 DNA follows: TGCGCCAGCAGGGCACAGCAAGAGACCCAGTACTTC. It yields the protein CASRAQQETQYF.

This clone was picked up one time. This chain joins TRBV5-5 and TRBJ1-4; 7 nucleotides agree with TRBD1. This CDR3 region has 15 residues. Germline lookup yields CDR1 SGHKS and CDR2 YYEKEE (reference sequence). After removal of 3 bases from V and 8 bases from J, the junction contained 10 bases not matched to a gene. In nucleotides, the CDR3 is TGTGCCAGCAGCTCCCAACAGGGGACGGGGGAAAAACTGTTTTTT. Its translation: CASSSQQGTGEKLFF.